The sequence of this T cell receptor (beta chain) was determined in a study of T cells and Merkel cell carcinoma outcomes. The study, taken as a whole, reports: Merkel cell carcinoma outcomes were reportedly predicted by repertoire and T-cell density.

Of note for this clone: Its target is not known.

Using immunoSEQ multiplex PCR, the repertoire was profiled, and TCRdb retains in-frame clones only, with some absent. The data hold 5,000 to 8,000 clones, with roughly 88% observed a single time. Unmatched junction bases numbered 10, after V lost 5 bases and J lost 9 bases. Germline V gene sequence: CDR1 SEHNR, CDR2 FQNEAQ (reference sequence). The CDR3 is 14 residues long. The TCR sequence derives from a human donor with Merkel cell carcinoma. The J gene is TRBJ1-5, the V gene TRBV7-9; TRBD1 agrees at 7 bases. Sequencing input: tumor tissue from Merkel cell carcinoma. In nucleotides, the CDR3 is TGTGCCAGCAGCCTCACAGGGGTCCCCACGCCCCAGCATTTT. Protein product: CASSLTGVPTPQHF. The full variable domain, with the rest looked up from reference TRBV7-9 and TRBJ1-5, is DTGVSQNPRHKITKRGQNVTFRCDPISEHNRLYWYRQTLGQGPEFLTYFQNEAQLEKSRLLSDRFSAERPKGSFSTLEIQRTEQGDSAMYLCASSLTGVPTPQHFGDGTRLSIL.